This TCR beta chain was observed in a study of cytotoxic CD8 clonotypes in ibrutinib-treated CLL. In the study overall: Complete response was seen in 2 patients and partial in about 24; about 12 progressed and roughly 14 stayed remitted after a median around 68 months. Per sample, productive templates averaged 255,043 and productive rearrangements averaged approximately 92,000.

A remark on this clone: Its antigen remains unidentified.

Sequencing was performed with immunoSEQ multiplex PCR; in TCRdb, only in-frame clones are kept and a portion is missing. The repertoire holds approximately 67,000 clones, around 82% seen once, with about 8% in the top ten. Deletions cut 3 bases from V and 11 bases from J, with 15 bases between. The CDR3 runs 14 residues. CDR1 and CDR2 (germline): SGHNT, YYREEE (reference sequence). Study-wide results and caveats: At ibrutinib response, clonality increased, and at progression it declined back toward baseline.

The chain carries TRBV5-4 and TRBJ2-6; D remains unclear. The source was PBMCs, collected at disease progression, from a patient treated with ibrutinib. The TCR sequence derives from a human donor with chronic lymphocytic leukemia. CDR3 region: CASSSHDTPDVLTF. The CDR3 nucleotides read TGTGCCAGCAGCTCACATGACACCCCGGACGTCCTGACTTTC.